Included here is one T cell receptor (beta chain) sequence, with context. Sequencing was performed with immunoSEQ multiplex PCR; in TCRdb, only in-frame clones are kept and a portion is missing. The repertoire holds some 300,000 clones, with about 87% as singletons. Germline V CDR1 and CDR2: WSHSY, SAAADI. V gave up 5 bases and J gave up 3 bases; unmatched junction bases: 4. The CDR3 has 13 amino acids. This specimen belongs to a study of blood T cell repertoires in COVID-19. Study-wide background: Sites across the United States, Italy and Spain contributed samples from acute and convalescent COVID-19. PBMCs, B-cell-depleted T cells, or T cells were the source of the cDNA or gDNA that made up the material.

The origin of this receptor is a man aged 65-85 years with acute or convalescent COVID-19. The J gene is TRBJ2-7, the V gene TRBV10-2, with TRBD1 matching over 7 bases. The sequenced sample was peripheral blood. The CDR3 loop reads CASSPGQLYEQYF. CDR3 in DNA: TGCGCCAGCAGTCCGGGACAGCTCTACGAGCAGTACTTC.